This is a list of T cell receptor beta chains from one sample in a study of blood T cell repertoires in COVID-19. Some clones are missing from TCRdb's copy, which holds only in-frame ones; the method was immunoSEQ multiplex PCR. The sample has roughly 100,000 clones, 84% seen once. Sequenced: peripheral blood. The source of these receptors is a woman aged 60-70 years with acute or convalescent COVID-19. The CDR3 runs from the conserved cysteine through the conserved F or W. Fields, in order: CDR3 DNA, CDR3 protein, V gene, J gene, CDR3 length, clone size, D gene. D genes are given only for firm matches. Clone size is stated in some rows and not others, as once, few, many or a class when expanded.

cdr3_nt: TGTGCCAGCACGCCAGGGGGCTTTGTAAATCAGCCCCAGCATTTT
cdr3_aa: CASTPGGFVNQPQHF
v_call: TRBV28
j_call: TRBJ1-5
cdr3_length: 15
clone_size: -
d_call: TRBD1

cdr3_nt: TGTGCCACCCGACAGGGAAGCTACGAGCAGTACTTC
cdr3_aa: CATRQGSYEQYF
v_call: TRBV6-5
j_call: TRBJ2-7
cdr3_length: 12
clone_size: -
d_call: TRBD1

cdr3_nt: TGTGCCAGCAGCGTATCGGGAGAAGCTTATAATTCACCCCTCCACTTT
cdr3_aa: CASSVSGEAYNSPLHF
v_call: TRBV9
j_call: TRBJ1-6
cdr3_length: 16
clone_size: -
d_call: -

cdr3_nt: TGTGCCAGCTCAAATACAGGGGGAGCTAATGAAAAACTGTTTTTT
cdr3_aa: CASSNTGGANEKLFF
v_call: TRBV18
j_call: TRBJ1-4
cdr3_length: 15
clone_size: once
d_call: TRBD1

cdr3_nt: TGTGCCAGCAGGGGACAGGGAGACACCGGGGAGCTGTTTTTT
cdr3_aa: CASRGQGDTGELFF
v_call: TRBV4-2
j_call: TRBJ2-2
cdr3_length: 14
clone_size: -
d_call: TRBD1

cdr3_nt: TGTGCCAGCAGTGATACAGGGGCGCCTAACTATGGCTACACCTTC
cdr3_aa: CASSDTGAPNYGYTF
v_call: TRBV6-1
j_call: TRBJ1-2
cdr3_length: 15
clone_size: once
d_call: TRBD1

cdr3_nt: TGTGCCAGCAGTCAAATCTCAGGGGACTACAATGAGCAGTTCTTC
cdr3_aa: CASSQISGDYNEQFF
v_call: TRBV3-1/TRBV3-2
j_call: TRBJ2-1
cdr3_length: 15
clone_size: -
d_call: -

cdr3_nt: TGCGCCAGCAGCTTGCGTCTAGCGGGGTATGAGACCCAGTACTTC
cdr3_aa: CASSLRLAGYETQYF
v_call: TRBV5-1
j_call: TRBJ2-5
cdr3_length: 15
clone_size: -
d_call: TRBD2

cdr3_nt: TGCGCCAGCAGCCGCGCCGTCGGGACAGGGAGTCACGACACTGAAGCTTTCTTT
cdr3_aa: CASSRAVGTGSHDTEAFF
v_call: TRBV4-1
j_call: TRBJ1-1
cdr3_length: 18
clone_size: -
d_call: TRBD1

cdr3_nt: TGTGCCAGCAGCTTAGGGACAGGATATTCTTATTTCGCGGACGAGCAGTACTTC
cdr3_aa: CASSLGTGYSYFADEQYF
v_call: TRBV5-5
j_call: TRBJ2-7
cdr3_length: 18
clone_size: -
d_call: TRBD1

cdr3_nt: TGTGCCAGCAGCTTCATCTACGTGTCAGGGGCTGGAAACACCATATATTTT
cdr3_aa: CASSFIYVSGAGNTIYF
v_call: TRBV7-2
j_call: TRBJ1-3
cdr3_length: 17
clone_size: -
d_call: -

cdr3_nt: TGCAGCGTTGAGGGGGGAAGGGGCACAGATACGCAGTATTTT
cdr3_aa: CSVEGGRGTDTQYF
v_call: TRBV29-1
j_call: TRBJ2-3
cdr3_length: 14
clone_size: -
d_call: -

cdr3_nt: TGCAGCGGGGCGGGAATTAGAGGGACAGGGGGCCAATACTTC
cdr3_aa: CSGAGIRGTGGQYF
v_call: TRBV29-1
j_call: TRBJ2-4
cdr3_length: 14
clone_size: -
d_call: TRBD1

cdr3_nt: TGTGCCAGCTCATGGACTAGCGTCTCCTACGAGCAGTACTTC
cdr3_aa: CASSWTSVSYEQYF
v_call: TRBV18
j_call: TRBJ2-7
cdr3_length: 14
clone_size: -
d_call: TRBD2

cdr3_nt: TGTGCCAGCACCCGGAGCGGAAGCTCCTACGAGCAGTACTTC
cdr3_aa: CASTRSGSSYEQYF
v_call: TRBV16
j_call: TRBJ2-7
cdr3_length: 14
clone_size: -
d_call: -

cdr3_nt: TGTGCCAGCAGCCTACCGGGACAGCAAGAGACCCAGTACTTC
cdr3_aa: CASSLPGQQETQYF
v_call: TRBV3-1/TRBV3-2
j_call: TRBJ2-5
cdr3_length: 14
clone_size: -
d_call: TRBD1

cdr3_nt: TGTGCCAGCAGCTTTAACGCCGGGAAGCCCGTATCCACAGATACGCAGTATTTT
cdr3_aa: CASSFNAGKPVSTDTQYF
v_call: TRBV11-2
j_call: TRBJ2-3
cdr3_length: 18
clone_size: -
d_call: -